This T cell receptor beta chain appears in the sequencing data of a study of T cells in Graves' hyperthyroidism and ophthalmopathy. This clonotype was counted at least ten times. What was amplified from RNA transcripts were TCR beta CDR3 regions. TCR CDR3 regions were first amplified by RT-PCR with HTBI primers. TCRdb reprocessed the multiplex PCR reads with MiXCR, giving one entry per CDR3 protein. The data show about 400,000 distinct CDR3 sequences, 11% to 15% seen once. Trimming took off 5 bases at V and 4 bases at J, with 12 bases between the two ends. This CDR3 has 14 amino acids. Germline V gives CDR1 SGHTA, CDR2 FQGNSA.

This sequence was found in a man aged 45-65 years with Graves' ophthalmopathy. Specimen: blood. The rearrangement links TRBV7-2 to TRBJ2-1; D is ambiguous. CDR3 DNA: TGTGCCAGCAGCCCAAGGCCGCGATACAATGAGCAGTTCTTC. Translated, it gives CASSPRPRYNEQFF.